The next 15 T cell receptor beta chains were all read from a single sample in a study of cytomegalovirus exposure and HLA in healthy donors. 13 Jbeta primers and 60 Vbeta primers were used for the PCR. Sequencing used immunoSEQ multiplex PCR; TCRdb keeps in-frame clones, though not all of them. The table includes 150,000 to 200,000 clones, approximately 84% detected once. The sample consisted of PBMCs. All receptors come from a boy between 5 and 17 years old in good health and CMV-seronegative.

The rearrangement links TRBV28 to TRBJ2-5, with 7 bases that match TRBD1. Germline V gene data show CDR1 as MDHEN and CDR2 as SYDVKM. The CDR3 runs 15 residues. With V trimmed by 3 bases and J by 2 bases, 6 bases remained unmatched. CDR3 region: CASSFNDRAQETQYF. Here the CDR3 DNA reads TGTGCCAGCAGTTTTAATGACAGGGCTCAAGAGACCCAGTACTTC.

This chain links TRBV7-2 with TRBJ2-7, with 8 bases fitting TRBD1. The V gene end was trimmed by 8 bases and the J gene end by 1 base; junction bases not matched to a gene: 4. There are 13 residues in the CDR3. Germline loops: CDR1 SGHTA, CDR2 FQGNSA. DNA for the CDR3: TGTGCCAGCGGCCGACAGGGGTCCTACGAGCAGTACTTC. Translating gives CASGRQGSYEQYF.

This clone showed up just a few times. The gene calls are TRBV29-1 and TRBJ1-1; D is undetermined. Germline CDR1 is SQVTM and CDR2 is ANQGSEA. V was trimmed by 7 bases and J by 6 bases, leaving 12 bases between them. This CDR3 comprises 11 residues. The CDR3 reads CSASVLSEAFF. CDR3 DNA: TGCAGCGCCTCGGTCCTATCTGAAGCTTTCTTT.

The CDR3 loop reads CASSQEVRGYNEQFF. The DNA for the CDR3 is TGCGCCAGCAGCCAAGAGGTGCGGGGATACAATGAGCAGTTCTTC. The rearrangement joins TRBV4-3 to TRBJ2-1; weak D call: TRBD2 (6 bases). This CDR3 has 15 residues. V lost 0 bases to trimming and J lost 4 bases, with 10 bases between them. Germline CDR1 and CDR2: LGHNA and YSLEER.

This clone showed up just once. The V gene is TRBV7-9, the J gene TRBJ2-1; TRBD2 matches 11 bases. Germline values: CDR1 SEHNR, CDR2 FQNEAQ (reference sequence). Trimming at V came to 5 bases and at J to 10 bases, leaving 13 bases not matched to a gene. This CDR3 is 16 amino acids long. Here the CDR3 DNA reads TGTGCCAGCAGCCGTCGGACTAGCGGGTTTGGCAAGGAGCAGTTCTTC. Translating it yields CASSRRTSGFGKEQFF.

The chain couples TRBV27 to TRBJ2-1; 13 bases match TRBD2. J gave up 0 bases and V 6 bases, and 8 bases lay outside the gene matches. The germline V gene has CDR1 MNHEY and CDR2 SMNVEV (reference sequence). This CDR3 contains 18 residues. CDR3 nucleotide sequence: TGTGCCAGCAGCAGACTAGCGGGAGGCCTTAGCTCCTACAATGAGCAGTTCTTC. This gives the protein CASSRLAGGLSSYNEQFF.

The chain combines TRBV7-2 with TRBJ2-5; 10 bases match TRBD2. CDR3 size: 16 residues. The V gene's germline CDR1 is SGHTA and CDR2 FQGNSA. The V and J ends lost 5 bases and 4 bases, in that order; junction bases with no gene match: 10. Written as DNA, the CDR3 is TGTGCCAGCAGCAGAAAAAGCGGGGGGGCCTCAGAGACCCAGTACTTC. It translates to CASSRKSGGASETQYF.

The chain joins TRBV6-6 to TRBJ1-4; perhaps TRBD1 as D (5 bases). The CDR3 consists of 14 residues. CDR1 and CDR2 from the germline V gene are MNHNY and SVGAGI (reference sequence). Between the trimmed V and J ends, which lost 9 bases and 11 bases, there was a span of 22 bases. The CDR3 reads CASIWGTRRTKLFF. The CDR3 nucleotides are TGTGCCAGTATTTGGGGGACTAGACGAACCAAACTGTTTTTT.

V and J are TRBV7-2 and TRBJ1-2; 9 nucleotides match TRBD1. From germline, CDR1 is SGHTA and CDR2 FQGNSA. The CDR3 loop spans 16 amino acids. J gave up 7 bases and V 4 bases, and 13 bases lay outside the gene matches. In DNA form, the CDR3 reads TGTGCCAGCAGCTCATCTTTGGGACAGGGAGATTCTGGCTACACCTTC. It specifies CASSSSLGQGDSGYTF.

The chain links TRBV19 to TRBJ1-1, with D unresolved. Germline assignment: CDR1 LNHDA and CDR2 SQIVND (reference sequence). Trimming left V 1 base short and J 8 bases short, with 5 bases between. The CDR3 consists of 11 residues. CDR3 coding DNA: TGTGCCAGTAGTATAGGCAGGGAAGCTTTCTTT. This gives the protein CASSIGREAFF.

Here the CDR3 reads CASTLTGNNEKLFF. The CDR3 region has the DNA TGTGCCAGCACCCTGACAGGGAATAATGAAAAACTGTTTTTT. This rearrangement joins TRBV2 to TRBJ1-4, with 7 positions matching TRBD1. V lost 7 bases and J lost 4; bases outside the gene matches: 6. CDR1 and CDR2 (germline): SNHLY, FYNNEI. This CDR3 has 14 amino acids.

This rearrangement joins TRBV6-1 to TRBJ1-5; 7 bases agree with TRBD1. V lost 2 bases, J lost 5 bases, and 9 bases stayed unmatched. Germline CDR1 MNHNS, CDR2 SASEGT. The length of the CDR3 is 16 residues. The DNA of the CDR3 is TGTGCCAGCAGTGAAATCGGGGGCAGGGGGGATCAGCCCCAGCATTTT. The encoded protein is CASSEIGGRGDQPQHF.

The V call is TRBV14, the J call TRBJ2-1; the match to TRBD2 covers 10 bases. CDR1 is SGHDN, CDR2 FVKESK, per germline. With V trimmed by 6 bases and J by 5 bases, 7 bases remained unmatched. The CDR3 totals 15 residues. The CDR3 region has the DNA TGTGCCAGCAGTCCCCCCCTAGCGGGGGACAATGAGCAGTTCTTC. It encodes CASSPPLAGDNEQFF.

The sample holds a few counts of this clone. The rearrangement links TRBV7-9 to TRBJ2-3; 7 nucleotides match TRBD1. With V trimmed by 7 bases and J by 6 bases, 4 bases remained unmatched. The germline V gene encodes CDR1 SEHNR and CDR2 FQNEAQ (reference sequence). The length of the CDR3 is 12 residues. CDR3: CASKGASDTQYF. The CDR3 DNA reads as TGTGCCAGCAAGGGGGCCTCCGATACGCAGTATTTT.

CDR3 sequence: CASTPIRTGLTEAFF. The CDR3 DNA reads as TGTGCCAGCACCCCAATCCGGACAGGGCTCACTGAAGCTTTCTTT. This chain connects TRBV6-6 to TRBJ1-1; 8 bases match TRBD1. With V trimmed by 7 bases and J by 4 bases, 11 bases remained unmatched. Per the germline V gene, CDR1 is MNHNY and CDR2 is SVGAGI (reference sequence). CDR3 length: 15 residues.